Following are 18 T cell receptor beta chains from one sample sequenced in a study of T cells in Graves' hyperthyroidism and ophthalmopathy. Amplified regions were TCR beta CDR3 sequences from RNA transcripts. HTBI primers were used for first-round RT-PCR of the TCR CDR3. Via MiXCR, TCRdb re-called the multiplex PCR reads, giving one row per CDR3 protein. The table has more than 500,000 distinct CDR3 sequences, 46% seen once. The sequencing sample was made of peripheral blood or thyroid tissue (not recorded which). The origin of the receptors is an adult woman with Graves' disease, either hyperthyroidism or ophthalmopathy (not recorded which).

This clonotype came up a few times. At one end, the junction sequence differs from germline, possibly due to a read error. The chain links TRBV6-5 to TRBJ1-4; 11 positions match TRBD1. In germline, CDR1 is MNHEY, CDR2 SVGAGI. The CDR3 loop spans 18 amino acids. The CDR3 DNA sequence: TGTGCCAGCAGTCACTCTACCGGGACAGGGGGTATAATGGAAAAACTGTTTTTT. Encoded protein: CASSHSTGTGGIMEKLFF.

For this clonotype: Possible read error: a much larger clone is one base away. The chain couples TRBV9 to TRBJ1-2, with D uncertain. The germline V gene encodes CDR1 SGDLS and CDR2 YYNGEE. The CDR3 totals 16 residues. The V gene lost 4 bases and the J gene lost 4 bases, with 20 bases spanning the gap. The CDR3 spells CASSLLAEIRIYGYTF. In DNA, the CDR3 is TGTGCCAGCAGCCTTTTGGCAGAGATCAGAATCTATGGCTACACCTTC. The variable domain in full, completed from reference TRBV9 and TRBJ1-2, reads DSGVTQTPKHLITATGQRVTLRCSPRSGDLSVYWYQQSLDQGLQFLIQYYNGEERAKGNILERFSAQQFPDLHSELNLSSLELGDSALYFCASSLLAEIRIYGYTFGSGTRLTVV.

This clonotype came up once. The conserved phenylalanine or tryptophan normally closing the CDR3 is absent here, so this likely arose from a read error. The limits of the CDR3 on the DNA are not certain, so only TCRdb's listed CDR3 is given. The chain recombines TRBV7-9 with TRBJ2-5; the table gives TRBD2 as D, unverified against the DNA. The CDR3 spans 10 amino acids, including both terminal residues. CDR1 is SEHNR, CDR2 FQNEAQ, per germline (reference sequence). CDR3 in amino acids: CASSLGGDSL.

This clonotype was picked up many times. The chain is built from TRBV9 and TRBJ2-7; 7 nucleotides agree with TRBD1. The germline V gene encodes CDR1 SGDLS and CDR2 YYNGEE. This CDR3 is built from 15 residues. V trimming: 0 bases; J trimming: 0 bases; junction bases outside the gene matches: 3. The CDR3 region has the DNA TGTGCCAGCAGCGTAGCTGGGACAGACTCCTACGAGCAGTACTTC. The encoded protein is CASSVAGTDSYEQYF. Full variable domain (outside the CDR3, taken from reference TRBV9 and TRBJ2-7): DSGVTQTPKHLITATGQRVTLRCSPRSGDLSVYWYQQSLDQGLQFLIQYYNGEERAKGNILERFSAQQFPDLHSELNLSSLELGDSALYFCASSVAGTDSYEQYFGPGTRLTVT.

The V call is TRBV7-9, the J call TRBJ2-7, with D tentatively TRBD2 (6 bases). Trimming cost V 5 bases and J 6 bases, with 17 bases left between them. This CDR3 spans 14 amino acids. Germline V gives CDR1 SEHNR, CDR2 FQNEAQ (reference sequence). The CDR3, as DNA: TGTGCCAGCAGCCCCGTGGGGGAGGCCTCCGAGCAGTACTTC. Residues: CASSPVGEASEQYF.

This chain links TRBV10-3 with TRBJ2-6; D gene unclear. The length of the CDR3 is 15 residues. Germline V gives CDR1 ENHRY, CDR2 SYGVKD. V was shortened by 0 bases and J by 2 bases, with 5 bases between the two germline ends. The CDR3 reads CAISESMTGANVLTF. In DNA form, the CDR3 reads TGTGCCATCAGTGAGTCCATGACTGGGGCCAACGTCCTGACTTTC.

This clonotype was observed at least ten times. At one of its ends the junction is not consistent with the germline gene, which may arise from a read error. V is TRBV28 and J is TRBJ2-7, with 7 bases aligning to TRBD2. This CDR3 contains 13 residues. Germline V gene lookup returns CDR1 MDHEN and CDR2 SYDVKM. For the CDR3, the DNA is TGTGCCAGCAGTCGAATGCGCCGGGAGGCGGTGAACTTC. This encodes CASSRMRREAVNF.

This clonotype was observed at least ten times. V is TRBV5-1 and J is TRBJ2-5; 7 nucleotides line up with TRBD2. The CDR3 has 14 residues. The ends lost 3 bases at V and 3 bases at J; junction bases unmatched: 5. The germline CDR1 and CDR2 sequences are SGHRS and YFSETQ. In DNA, the CDR3 is TGCGCCAGCAGCTCCCTCAGCGGGAAAGAGACCCAGTACTTC. Translating it yields CASSSLSGKETQYF.

This clonotype was detected ten times or more. J is TRBJ2-7 and V is TRBV19; D gene unclear. This CDR3 contains 13 residues. The germline V and J ends were trimmed by 4 bases and 3 bases, with 10 bases remaining between them. Germline V CDR1 and CDR2: LNHDA, SQIVND (reference sequence). The DNA of the CDR3 is TGTGCCAGTAGTACTGGGCCCTACTACGAGCAGTACTTC. Translated, it gives CASSTGPYYEQYF. Drawing the rest from reference TRBV19 and TRBJ2-7, the complete variable domain is DGGITQSPKYLFRKEGQNVTLSCEQNLNHDAMYWYRQDPGQGLRLIYYSQIVNDFQKGDIAEGYSVSREKKESFPLTVTSAQKNPTAFYLCASSTGPYYEQYFGPGTRLTVT.

This clonotype occurred many times. The chain employs TRBV2 and TRBJ1-4; 8 bases match TRBD1. The V gene's germline CDR1 is SNHLY and CDR2 FYNNEI. Trimming took 5 bases from V and 7 from J; bases not matched to a gene: 12. The CDR3 sequence is 16 residues long. The CDR3 loop is CASSSTVRTGTEKLFF. Here the CDR3 DNA reads TGTGCCAGCAGTTCTACGGTGAGGACAGGGACTGAAAAACTGTTTTTT.

The rearrangement links TRBV10-3 to TRBJ2-5; the D call may be TRBD1 or TRBD2 (5 bases each). The CDR3 runs 14 residues. V was shortened by 2 bases and J by 5 bases, with 12 bases between the two germline ends. The germline V gene has CDR1 ENHRY and CDR2 SYGVKD. Here the CDR3 DNA reads TGTGCCATCAGTGAGGCGTGGGACCGGGAGACCCAGTACTTC. This encodes CAISEAWDRETQYF.

The chain links TRBV9 to TRBJ2-2, with 7 bases matching TRBD2. V shed 3 bases, J shed 0 bases, and the junction held 5 bases outside the gene matches. The CDR3 has 16 amino acids. Germline V gene lookup returns CDR1 SGDLS and CDR2 YYNGEE. In DNA form, the CDR3 reads TGTGCCAGCAGCGATGGGGGACTAACGAACACCGGGGAGCTGTTTTTT. Translation gives CASSDGGLTNTGELFF.

There are many counts of this clonotype. This chain links TRBV5-1 with TRBJ2-6; D unresolved. V dropped 3 bases and J dropped 0 bases, with 10 bases sitting between them. This CDR3 region has 16 residues. Germline V CDR1 and CDR2: SGHRS, YFSETQ. The chain's CDR3 is CASSWGYGSGANVLTF. CDR3 in DNA: TGCGCCAGCAGCTGGGGTTACGGCTCTGGGGCCAACGTCCTGACTTTC.

The chain links TRBV7-9 to TRBJ2-7; 8 bases fit TRBD1. CDR3 length: 15 amino acids. Germline loops: CDR1 SEHNR, CDR2 FQNEAQ (reference sequence). The ends lost 6 bases at V and 3 bases at J; junction bases unmatched: 10. In nucleotides, the CDR3 is TGTGCCAGCAGTTATGGACAGGGTAGTGACTACGAGCAGTACTTC. Its translation: CASSYGQGSDYEQYF.

This clonotype was picked up a small number of times. CDR3 in amino acids: CASSLDGQNTDTQYF. Here the CDR3 DNA reads TGTGCCAGCAGCTTAGATGGACAGAACACAGATACGCAGTATTTT. J is TRBJ2-3 and V is TRBV7-9, with D possibly TRBD1 on 6 matching bases. CDR3 size: 15 residues. Trimming cost V 1 base and J 2 bases, with 10 bases left between them. Germline lookup yields CDR1 SEHNR and CDR2 FQNEAQ (reference sequence).

This clonotype was seen at least ten times. The chain combines TRBV6-1 with TRBJ1-2, with TRBD1 as a possible D gene (5 bases). Germline V CDR1 and CDR2: MNHNS, SASEGT. Trimming left V 0 bases short and J 3 bases short, with 8 bases between. CDR3 length: 14 residues. As DNA, the CDR3 is TGTGCCAGCAGTGAAGCAGGGACGGACTATGGCTACACCTTC. It yields the protein CASSEAGTDYGYTF.

V gene TRBV7-2 combines with J gene TRBJ2-3; 10 bases fit TRBD2. Germline V gene lookup returns CDR1 SGHTA and CDR2 FQGNSA. The J segment lost 4 bases and the V segment lost 5 bases, leaving 6 bases of the junction unmatched. The CDR3 is 15 amino acids. DNA for the CDR3: TGTGCCAGCAGCCCCCGTCTAGCGGGAGCAGATACGCAGTATTTT. Translating gives CASSPRLAGADTQYF. Supplemented by reference TRBV7-2 and TRBJ2-3, the full variable domain reads GAGVSQSPSNKVTEKGKDVELRCDPISGHTALYWYRQSLGQGLEFLIYFQGNSAPDKSGLPSDRFSAERTGGSVSTLTIQRTQQEDSAVYLCASSPRLAGADTQYFGPGTRLTVL.

This clonotype was counted at least ten times. The chain has TRBV25-1 and TRBJ2-2; 8 bases match TRBD2. Germline values: CDR1 MGHDK, CDR2 SYGVNS. The CDR3 extends over 12 amino acids. Losses at the gene ends were 8 bases for V and 6 bases for J; bases not matched to a gene: 2. The CDR3 loop is CASSGRAGELFF. The CDR3, as DNA: TGTGCCAGCTCCGGGAGGGCCGGGGAGCTGTTTTTT.